This entry features one TCR beta chain sequence. The antigen is undetermined. This record comes from a study of identical twins. TCRdb reprocessed the 5' RACE reads via MiXCR and lists one record per CDR3 protein. The sample holds fewer than 900,000 distinct CDR3 sequences, about 20% seen once. General study findings and limits: Insertions ran lower in abundant cord blood beta clonotypes, though not in memory repertoires.

The length of the CDR3 is 13 residues. The germline V and J ends were trimmed by 2 bases and 5 bases, with 10 bases remaining between them. Germline CDR1 MNHEY, CDR2 SVGEGT. Another study also made use of these data, one on T cells expressing NK-cell markers. That report notes: Several experiments added an anti-gamma-delta TCR antibody to sort only alpha-beta TCR T cells. Of the CD8+ T cell pool in roughly six donors, roughly 1.0-7.0% was accounted for by dominant NKG2C+ clonotypes.

The specimen was PBMCs. This sequence was found in a woman under 30 in good health. The J gene is TRBJ2-7, the V gene TRBV6-2 or TRBV6-3; D might be TRBD1 (6 bases). As DNA, the CDR3 is TGTGCCAGCAGTTACGTTCAGGGGAACGAGCAGTACTTC. Its protein is CASSYVQGNEQYF.